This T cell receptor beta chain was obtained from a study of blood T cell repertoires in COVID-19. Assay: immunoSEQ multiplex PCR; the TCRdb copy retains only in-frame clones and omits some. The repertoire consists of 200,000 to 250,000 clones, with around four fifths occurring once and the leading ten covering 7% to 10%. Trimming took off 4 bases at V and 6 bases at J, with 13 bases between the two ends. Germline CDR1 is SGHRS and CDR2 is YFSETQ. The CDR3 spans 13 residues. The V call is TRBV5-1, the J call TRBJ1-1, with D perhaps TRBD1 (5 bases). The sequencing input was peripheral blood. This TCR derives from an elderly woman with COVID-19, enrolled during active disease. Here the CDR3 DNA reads TGCGCCAGCAGCCCGGCGGGGGGAGCTGAAGCTTTCTTT. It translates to CASSPAGGAEAFF.